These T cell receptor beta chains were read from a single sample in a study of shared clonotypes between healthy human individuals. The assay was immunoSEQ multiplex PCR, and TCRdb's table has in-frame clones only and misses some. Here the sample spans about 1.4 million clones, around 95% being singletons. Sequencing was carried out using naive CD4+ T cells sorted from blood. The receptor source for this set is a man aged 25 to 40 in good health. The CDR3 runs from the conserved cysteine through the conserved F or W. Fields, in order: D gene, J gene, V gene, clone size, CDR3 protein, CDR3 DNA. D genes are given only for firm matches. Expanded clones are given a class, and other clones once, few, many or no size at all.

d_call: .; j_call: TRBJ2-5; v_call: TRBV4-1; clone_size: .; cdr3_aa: CASSQSLSGRRQYF; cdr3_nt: TGCGCCAGCAGCCAATCACTCTCAGGCAGGCGGCAGTACTTC
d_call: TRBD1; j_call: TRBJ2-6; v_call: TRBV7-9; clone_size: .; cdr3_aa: CASSSGTGFYSGANVLTF; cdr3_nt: TGTGCCAGCTCATCCGGGACAGGGTTTTACTCTGGGGCCAACGTCCTGACTTTC
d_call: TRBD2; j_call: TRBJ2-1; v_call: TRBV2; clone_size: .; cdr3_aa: CASSDEAGGYNEQFF; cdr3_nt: TGTGCCAGCAGTGATGAGGCGGGAGGGTACAATGAGCAGTTCTTC
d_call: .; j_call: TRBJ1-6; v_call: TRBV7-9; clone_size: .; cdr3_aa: CASNGRETPADSPLHF; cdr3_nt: TGTGCCAGCAACGGAAGGGAGACCCCGGCAGATTCACCCCTCCACTTT
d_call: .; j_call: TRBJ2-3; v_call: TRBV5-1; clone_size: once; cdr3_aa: CASSFTKSTDTQYF; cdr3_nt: TGCGCCAGCAGCTTCACAAAGAGCACAGATACGCAGTATTTT
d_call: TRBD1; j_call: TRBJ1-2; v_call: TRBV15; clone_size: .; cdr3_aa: CATSRDGTGGNGYTF; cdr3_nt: TGTGCCACCAGCAGAGATGGGACAGGGGGAAATGGCTACACCTTC
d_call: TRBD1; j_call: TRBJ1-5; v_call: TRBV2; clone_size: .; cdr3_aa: CASSAGQGFPQHF; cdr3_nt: TGTGCCAGCAGCGCGGGACAGGGGTTTCCCCAGCATTTT
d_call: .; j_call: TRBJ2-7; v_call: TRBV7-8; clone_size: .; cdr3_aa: CASSPSTGVAYEQYF; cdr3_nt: TGTGCCAGCAGCCCTTCGACGGGGGTAGCCTACGAGCAGTACTTC
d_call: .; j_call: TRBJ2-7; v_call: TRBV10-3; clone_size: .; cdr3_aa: CAISEQGSPSYEQYF; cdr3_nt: TGTGCCATCAGTGAGCAGGGGTCCCCTTCCTACGAGCAGTACTTC
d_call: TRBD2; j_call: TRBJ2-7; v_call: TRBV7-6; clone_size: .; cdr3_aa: CASSLAGEGTNEQYF; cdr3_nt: TGTGCCAGCAGCTTAGCAGGGGAGGGGACCAACGAGCAGTACTTC
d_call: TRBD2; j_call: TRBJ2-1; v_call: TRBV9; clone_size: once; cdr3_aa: CASSAPSGSYNEQFF; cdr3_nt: TGTGCCAGCAGCGCCCCTAGCGGTTCCTACAATGAGCAGTTCTTC
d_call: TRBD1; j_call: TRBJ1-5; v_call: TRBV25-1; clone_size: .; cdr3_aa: CASSAQQGVGNQPQHF; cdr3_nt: TGTGCCAGCAGTGCGCAACAGGGGGTAGGTAATCAGCCCCAGCATTTT
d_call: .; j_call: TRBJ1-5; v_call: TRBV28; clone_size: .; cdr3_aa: CASSLPRDQPQHF; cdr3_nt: TGTGCCAGCAGTTTACCTAGAGATCAGCCCCAGCATTTT
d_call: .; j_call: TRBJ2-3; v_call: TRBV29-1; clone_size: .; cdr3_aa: CSVEEPGLTSTDTQYF; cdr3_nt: TGCAGCGTTGAAGAACCGGGACTTACATCCACAGATACGCAGTATTTT
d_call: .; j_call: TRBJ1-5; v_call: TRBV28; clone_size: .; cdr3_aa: CASNRGGIDNQPQHF; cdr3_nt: TGTGCCAGCAATAGGGGGGGAATTGACAATCAGCCCCAGCATTTT
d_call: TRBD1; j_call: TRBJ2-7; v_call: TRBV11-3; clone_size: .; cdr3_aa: CASSLSGTGTYEQYF; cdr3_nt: TGTGCCAGCAGCTTATCTGGGACAGGGACCTACGAGCAGTACTTC
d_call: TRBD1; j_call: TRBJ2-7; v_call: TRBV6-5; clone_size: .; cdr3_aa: CASSLTPRDRGHEQYF; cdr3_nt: TGTGCCAGCAGTTTAACCCCCCGGGACAGGGGACACGAGCAGTACTTC
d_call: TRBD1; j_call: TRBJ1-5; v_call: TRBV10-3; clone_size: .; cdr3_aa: CAISEWGTASNQPQHF; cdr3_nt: TGTGCCATCAGTGAGTGGGGGACAGCTAGCAATCAGCCCCAGCATTTT
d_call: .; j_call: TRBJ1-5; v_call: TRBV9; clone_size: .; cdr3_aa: CASSETDRLYQPQHF; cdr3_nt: TGTGCCAGCAGCGAGACCGACAGGTTATATCAGCCCCAGCATTTT
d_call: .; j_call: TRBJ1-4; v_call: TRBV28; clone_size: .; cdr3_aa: CASSLLGGANEKLFF; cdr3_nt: TGTGCCAGCAGTTTACTGGGAGGGGCTAATGAAAAACTGTTTTTT
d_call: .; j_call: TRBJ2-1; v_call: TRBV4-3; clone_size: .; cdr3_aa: CASSQENYSYNEQFF; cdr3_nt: TGCGCCAGCAGCCAAGAGAACTACTCCTACAATGAGCAGTTCTTC
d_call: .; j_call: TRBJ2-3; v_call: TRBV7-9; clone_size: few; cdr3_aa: CASRGADTQYF; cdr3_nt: TGTGCCAGCAGGGGTGCAGATACGCAGTATTTT